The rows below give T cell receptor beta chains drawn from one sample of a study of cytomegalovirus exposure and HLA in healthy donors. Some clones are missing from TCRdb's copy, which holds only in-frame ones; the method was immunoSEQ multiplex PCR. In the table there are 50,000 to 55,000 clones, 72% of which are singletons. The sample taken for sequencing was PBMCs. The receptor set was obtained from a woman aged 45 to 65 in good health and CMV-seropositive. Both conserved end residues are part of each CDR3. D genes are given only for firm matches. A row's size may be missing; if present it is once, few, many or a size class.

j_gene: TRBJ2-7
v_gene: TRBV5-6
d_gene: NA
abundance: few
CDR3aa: CASSPTSVDEQYF
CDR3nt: TGTGCCAGCAGCCCGACTTCAGTCGACGAGCAGTACTTC

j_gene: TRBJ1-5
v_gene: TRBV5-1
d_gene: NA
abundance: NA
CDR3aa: CASSPDEGLNQPQHF
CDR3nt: TGCGCCAGCAGCCCCGACGAGGGTTTGAATCAGCCCCAGCATTTT

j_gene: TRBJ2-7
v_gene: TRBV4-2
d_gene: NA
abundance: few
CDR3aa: CASSQSRTVSYEQYF
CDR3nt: TGTGCCAGCAGCCAATCCCGGACAGTCTCCTACGAGCAGTACTTC

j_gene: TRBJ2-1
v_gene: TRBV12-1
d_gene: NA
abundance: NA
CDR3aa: CASSFTQESVYNEQFF
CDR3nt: TGTGCCAGCAGCTTTACCCAGGAATCCGTATACAATGAGCAGTTCTTC

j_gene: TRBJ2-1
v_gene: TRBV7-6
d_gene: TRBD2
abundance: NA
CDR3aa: CASSWGLAGSYNEQFF
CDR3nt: TGTGCCAGCAGCTGGGGACTAGCGGGTTCGTACAATGAGCAGTTCTTC

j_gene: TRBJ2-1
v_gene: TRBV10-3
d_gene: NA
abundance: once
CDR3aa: CAISESVTTNEQFF
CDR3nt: TGTGCCATCAGTGAGTCCGTAACTACCAATGAGCAGTTCTTC

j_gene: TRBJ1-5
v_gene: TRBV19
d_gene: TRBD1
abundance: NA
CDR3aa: CASSADRGRHSNQPQHF
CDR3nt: TGTGCCAGTAGTGCAGACAGGGGGAGACATAGCAATCAGCCCCAGCATTTT

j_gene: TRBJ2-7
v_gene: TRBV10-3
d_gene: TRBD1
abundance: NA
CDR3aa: CAILSGTGDNEQYF
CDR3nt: TGTGCCATCCTTTCCGGGACAGGGGATAACGAGCAGTACTTC

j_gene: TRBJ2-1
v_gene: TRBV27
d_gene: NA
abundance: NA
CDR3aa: CASSDRYNEQFF
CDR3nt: TGTGCCAGCAGTGACAGATACAATGAGCAGTTCTTC

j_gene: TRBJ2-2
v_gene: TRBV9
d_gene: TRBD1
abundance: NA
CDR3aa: CASSVRDRNTGELFF
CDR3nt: TGTGCCAGCAGCGTCCGGGACAGAAACACCGGGGAGCTGTTTTTT

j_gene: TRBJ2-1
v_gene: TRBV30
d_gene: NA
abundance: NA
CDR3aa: CAWSWHNEQFF
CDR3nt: TGTGCCTGGAGCTGGCACAATGAGCAGTTCTTC

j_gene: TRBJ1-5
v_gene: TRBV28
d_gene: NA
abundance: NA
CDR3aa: CASRIDRKIYQPQHF
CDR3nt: TGTGCCAGCAGGATTGACAGAAAAATTTATCAGCCCCAGCATTTT

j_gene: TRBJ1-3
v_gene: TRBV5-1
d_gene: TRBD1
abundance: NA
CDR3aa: CASSWGQAPGNTIYF
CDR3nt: TGCGCCAGCAGCTGGGGACAGGCTCCTGGAAACACCATATATTTT

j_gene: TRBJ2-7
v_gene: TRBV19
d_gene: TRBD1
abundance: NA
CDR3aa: CASMRQGQQYF
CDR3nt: TGTGCCAGTATGAGACAGGGGCAGCAGTACTTC

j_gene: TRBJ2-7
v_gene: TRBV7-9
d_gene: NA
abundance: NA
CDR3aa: CASTPRAGYEQYF
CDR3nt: TGTGCCAGCACTCCCAGGGCTGGCTACGAGCAGTACTTC

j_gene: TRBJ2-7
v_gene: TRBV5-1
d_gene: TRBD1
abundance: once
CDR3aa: CASSPGTGVYYEQYF
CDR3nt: TGCGCCAGCAGCCCAGGGACAGGGGTCTACTACGAGCAGTACTTC

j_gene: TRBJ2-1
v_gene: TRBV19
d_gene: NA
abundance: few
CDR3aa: CASSIGGGAYNEQFF
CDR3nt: TGTGCCAGTAGTATAGGCGGAGGAGCCTACAATGAGCAGTTCTTC

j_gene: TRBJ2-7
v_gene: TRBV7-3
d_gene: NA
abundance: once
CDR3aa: CASSGGERRVYEQYF
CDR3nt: TGTGCCAGCAGCGGAGGGGAGAGGAGGGTCTACGAGCAGTACTTC

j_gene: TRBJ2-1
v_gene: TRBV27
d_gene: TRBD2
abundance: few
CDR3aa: CASSFSGRGLNEQFF
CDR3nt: TGTGCCAGCAGTTTTAGCGGGAGAGGGCTCAATGAGCAGTTCTTC

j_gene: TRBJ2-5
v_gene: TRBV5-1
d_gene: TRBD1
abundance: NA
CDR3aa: CASRKGTGVLQTQYF
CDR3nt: TGCGCCAGCAGGAAGGGGACAGGGGTTTTGCAGACCCAGTACTTC